The 8 T cell receptor beta chains listed next were all sequenced from one sample in a study of cytomegalovirus exposure and HLA in healthy donors. The PCR used 60 Vbeta and 13 Jbeta primers. The method was immunoSEQ multiplex PCR; TCRdb's version includes in-frame clones alone and lacks a portion of them. This sample has under 200,000 clones; around four fifths occur once, and the top ten carry 1%. The specimen sequenced was PBMCs. These receptors were taken from a woman aged 45-65 years in good health and CMV-seropositive.

The chain joins TRBV5-4 to TRBJ2-4; 8 bases fit TRBD2. CDR1 is SGHNT and CDR2 is YYREEE in the germline V gene (reference sequence). The CDR3 covers 16 residues. The V gene end was trimmed by 3 bases and the J gene end by 0 bases; junction bases not matched to a gene: 5. CDR3 loop: CASSSGGGIAKNIQYF. In DNA form, the CDR3 reads TGTGCCAGCAGCTCTGGCGGGGGGATAGCCAAAAACATTCAGTACTTC. Complete variable domain (other parts from reference TRBV5-4 and TRBJ2-4): ETGVTQSPTHLIKTRGQQVTLRCSSQSGHNTVSWYQQALGQGPQFIFQYYREEENGRGNFPPRFSGLQFPNYSSELNVNALELDDSALYLCASSSGGGIAKNIQYFGAGTRLSVL.

In DNA, the CDR3 is TGCAGCGTTGAAGGGGGACAAAATGGCTACACCTTC. Translated, it gives CSVEGGQNGYTF. This chain links TRBV29-1 with TRBJ1-2, with D tentatively TRBD1 (6 bases). The CDR3 is 12 residues long. V gave up 1 base and J gave up 6 bases, with 9 bases separating them. From germline, CDR1 is SQVTM and CDR2 ANQGSEA.

CDR3 amino acids: CASSPYRDGETQYF. The CDR3 nucleotides are TGTGCCAGCAGCCCTTACAGGGATGGGGAGACCCAGTACTTC. V is TRBV5-6 and J is TRBJ2-5; tentatively, D is TRBD1 (6 bases). V lost 4 bases and J lost 5, with 15 bases in between. Germline V CDR1 and CDR2: SGHDT, YYEEEE. This CDR3 has 14 residues.

This clone was observed a handful of times. The CDR3 sequence is CASRRPGHMNTEAFF. CDR3 DNA sequence: TGTGCCAGCAGACGACCGGGACACATGAACACTGAAGCTTTCTTT. The rearrangement joins TRBV28 to TRBJ1-1, with TRBD1 as a possible D gene (6 bases). Trimming shortened V by 6 bases and J by 0 bases, and 14 bases separated the two germline ends. CDR1 is MDHEN and CDR2 is SYDVKM in the germline V gene. There are 15 residues in the CDR3.

This clone occurred once. The CDR3 coding sequence is TGTGCCAGCAGTCCTGGACAGGGTTATTCAGAGACCCAGTACTTC. It translates to CASSPGQGYSETQYF. The J gene is TRBJ2-5, the V gene TRBV27, with TRBD1 matching 8 bases. The ends lost 5 bases at V and 4 bases at J; junction bases unmatched: 9. Germline CDR1 MNHEY, CDR2 SMNVEV (reference sequence). This CDR3 has 15 residues.

This clone was counted a single time. This chain joins TRBV4-2 and TRBJ2-7, with D possibly matching TRBD1 (6 bases). The CDR3 contains 12 residues. Trimming took 2 bases from V and 5 from J, leaving 7 bases between them. Germline-derived CDR1 and CDR2 are LGHNA and YNFKEQ. CDR3 sequence (DNA): TGTGCCAGCAGCCAACCAGGGGACGAGCAGTACTTC. It is translated as CASSQPGDEQYF.

The J gene is TRBJ1-2, the V gene TRBV19, with D unresolved. The CDR3 is 15 residues long. CDR1 LNHDA and CDR2 SQIVND come from the germline V gene (reference sequence). V was pared by 6 bases and J by 3 bases, with 17 bases between. This CDR3 reads CASSDRSGLYYGYTF. CDR3 in DNA: TGTGCCAGTAGCGACCGCTCAGGATTGTACTATGGCTACACCTTC.

This chain links TRBV11-2 with TRBJ1-5; 9 nucleotides agree with TRBD1. CDR3 length equals 15 residues. J gave up 6 bases and V 3 bases, and 6 bases lay outside the gene matches. Germline V gives CDR1 SGHAT, CDR2 FQNNGV. The CDR3, as DNA: TGTGCCAGCAGCTTGGAGGACAGGGGAGCTCAGCCCCAGCATTTT. It codes for CASSLEDRGAQPQHF.